Below are 7 T cell receptor beta chains sequenced from a single sample in a study of T cell repertoires and HLA-DP antigens. These receptors' targets are unknown. Method: immunoSEQ multiplex PCR; TCRdb's copy keeps in-frame clones and lacks some. There are around 100,000 clones in the sample; 80% to 95% occur only once, and over 0.25% lies in the top ten. The sample comprised CD4+ T cells from PBMCs. All receptors derive from a woman in her late teens or twenties in good health and CMV-seronegative.

This chain uses TRBV7-2 with TRBJ2-5; unclear D gene. The CDR3 runs 15 residues. The V gene's germline CDR1 is SGHTA and CDR2 FQGNSA. V lost 2 bases and J lost 1, with 11 bases in between. Here the CDR3 DNA reads TGTGCCAGCAGCTTATGGGTCGATATCCAAGAGACCCAGTACTTC. Encoded protein: CASSLWVDIQETQYF.

On this clone: Likely a read error: the CDR3 ends without its conserved phenylalanine or tryptophan. The chain is built from TRBV4-2 and TRBJ1-2, with 7 bases that match TRBD1. Losses at the gene ends were 1 base for V and 4 bases for J; bases not matched to a gene: 6. Germline-derived CDR1 and CDR2 are LGHNA and YNFKEQ. This CDR3 region has 15 residues. The CDR3 is CASSQAGTDPYGYTL. CDR3 in DNA: TGTGCCAGCAGCCAAGCTGGGACAGACCCCTATGGCTACACCCTC.

This clone was seen just once. Other DNA sequences from this sample encode an identical CDR3 as well. V is TRBV6-5 and J is TRBJ1-2; D uncertain. Germline V lookup: CDR1 MNHEY, CDR2 SVGAGI. V was cut by 5 bases and J by 4 bases, with 17 bases left in between. The CDR3 spans 15 residues. CDR3 nucleotides: TGTGCCAGCAGTCCTCACATCTTGGGAAGCTATGGCTACACCTTC. Protein product: CASSPHILGSYGYTF.

The V call is TRBV27, the J call TRBJ1-6, with TRBD1 matching 9 bases. Germline lookup yields CDR1 MNHEY and CDR2 SMNVEV (reference sequence). After removal of 5 bases from V and 8 bases from J, the junction contained 7 bases not matched to a gene. The CDR3 has 15 amino acids. CDR3 amino acids: CASSKQGAAYSPLHF. DNA for the CDR3: TGTGCCAGCAGTAAACAGGGGGCGGCTTATTCACCCCTCCACTTT.

The count of this clone is one. The chain employs TRBV6-1 and TRBJ2-5; 9 bases are a match to TRBD2. The CDR3 totals 16 residues. The germline gives CDR1 MNHNS, CDR2 SASEGT. With 4 bases clipped from V and 5 bases from J, the junction kept 11 bases outside the gene matches. The CDR3 coding sequence is TGTGCCAGCAGTGTCCCCTGGCGGGGGGGCCTGGAGACCCAGTACTTC. Encoded protein: CASSVPWRGGLETQYF.

This clone occurred a few times. This specimen includes other DNA sequences encoding the same CDR3. The chain is built from TRBV4-3 and TRBJ1-1; D perhaps matches TRBD1 (5 bases). Germline CDR1 and CDR2: LGHNA and YSLEER. The CDR3 contains 14 residues. V was trimmed by 0 bases and J by 3 bases, leaving 8 bases between them. The CDR3 protein is CASSQETGDTEAFF. The CDR3 DNA reads TGCGCCAGCAGCCAAGAAACGGGGGACACTGAAGCTTTCTTT.

J is TRBJ2-1 and V is TRBV5-1; unclear D gene. This CDR3 is built from 14 residues. V lost 2 bases and J lost 4, with 10 bases in between. Germline values: CDR1 SGHRS, CDR2 YFSETQ. Written as DNA, the CDR3 is TGCGCCAGCAGCTTTGGCACCGAGTACAATGAGCAGTTCTTC. This codes for CASSFGTEYNEQFF.